The source of this TCR beta chain is a study of blood T cell repertoires in COVID-19. The V gene's germline CDR1 is ENHRY and CDR2 SYGVKD. This CDR3 is built from 12 residues. The ends were cut back, 8 bases at V and 3 bases at J, with 11 bases in the middle. Data came from immunoSEQ multiplex PCR; TCRdb stores just in-frame clones and leaves some out. The top ten hold about 4% of the sample, which has 120,000 to 150,000 clones, 75% to 90% seen once. Participants were aged 18 to 89 years from around 25 US areas. Cohorts were based on clinical histories the participants reported. Sequencing was done on a sample of PBMCs or T cells enriched from blood (not recorded which). The sequence derives from a woman aged 40 to 50 who had been exposed to COVID-19. The gene calls are TRBV10-3 and TRBJ2-7; D is possibly TRBD2 (7 bases). Here the CDR3 DNA reads TGTGCCATCGGGGGGGCAGACTACGAGCAGTACTTC. Its translation: CAIGGADYEQYF.